This record looks at one T cell receptor beta chain sequence and its context. These data come from a study of OX40 agonist ivuxolimab in advanced cancers. Whole-study context: Patients receiving dose escalation had hepatocellular carcinoma, melanoma, renal cell or head and neck cancer. One patient with hepatocellular carcinoma and two with cutaneous melanoma, three in all, had partial responses.

Enrollment shut out patients with autoimmune disease history or systemic immunosuppression. Germline CDR1 and CDR2: SGHVS and FNYEAQ. The V gene end was trimmed by 3 bases and the J gene end by 2 bases; junction bases not matched to a gene: 5. This CDR3 region has 15 residues. The data were produced by immunoSEQ multiplex PCR, yet TCRdb's version contains in-frame clones alone and is incomplete. In the table there are approximately 30,000 clones, 84% of which are singletons. The receptor comes from an adult with an advanced solid tumor such as melanoma, head and neck, liver or kidney cancer. Specimen: CD4+ or CD8+ T cells sorted from blood, collected in a trial of the OX40 agonist ivuxolimab. This sequence joins TRBV7-6 and TRBJ2-3, with 7 bases fitting TRBD1. CDR3 sequence (DNA): TGTGCCAGCAGCTTTGAGACAGGGTACACAGATACGCAGTATTTT. Translation gives CASSFETGYTDTQYF.